This T cell receptor beta chain comes out of a study of T cell repertoires in cytomegalovirus infection. Study context: A matching HLA type, together with CMV infection, was signaled by public TCR beta signatures.

TCRdb reanalysed the reads using MiXCR and keeps one entry per CDR3 protein. Of about 770,000 distinct CDR3 sequences listed, 25% to 35% are singletons. Comment on this clonotype: What it recognizes is unknown.

J was trimmed by 0 bases and V by 7 bases; bases with no gene match: 10. The CDR3 has 16 amino acids. This clonotype was sampled from a human donor in good health (CMV status not recorded). Some clones in this sample may be carry-over from other donors' samples. The chain links TRBV12-3 or TRBV12-4 to TRBJ2-3, with TRBD2 identical over 7 bases. This specimen was cultured CD8+ T cells from PBMCs, taken from culture after CMV antigen stimulation. This CDR3 reads CASIPAGRGSTDTQYF. The CDR3 coding sequence is TGTGCCAGCATCCCAGCGGGGCGGGGAAGCACAGATACGCAGTATTTT.